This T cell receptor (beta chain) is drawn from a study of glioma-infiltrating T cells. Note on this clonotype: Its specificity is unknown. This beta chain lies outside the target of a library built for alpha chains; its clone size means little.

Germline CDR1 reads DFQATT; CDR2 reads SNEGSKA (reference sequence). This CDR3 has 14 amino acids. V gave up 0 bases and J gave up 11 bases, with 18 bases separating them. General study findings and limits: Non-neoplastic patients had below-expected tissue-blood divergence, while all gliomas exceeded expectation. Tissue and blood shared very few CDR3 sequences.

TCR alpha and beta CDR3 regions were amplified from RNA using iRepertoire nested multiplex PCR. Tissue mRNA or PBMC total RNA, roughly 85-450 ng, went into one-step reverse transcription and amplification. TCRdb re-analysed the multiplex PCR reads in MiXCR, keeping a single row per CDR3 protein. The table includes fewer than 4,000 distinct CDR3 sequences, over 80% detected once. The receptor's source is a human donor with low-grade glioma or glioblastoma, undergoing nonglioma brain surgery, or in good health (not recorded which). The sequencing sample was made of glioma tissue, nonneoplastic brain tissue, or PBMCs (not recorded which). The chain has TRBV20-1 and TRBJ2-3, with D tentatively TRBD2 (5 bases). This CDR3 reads CSAREGLTIGGQYF. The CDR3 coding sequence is TGCAGTGCTAGAGAGGGTCTGACGATTGGAGGGCAGTATTTT.